The TCR beta chain described here comes from a study of beta chain features in type 1 diabetes. Per germline, CDR1 SGHTA and CDR2 FQGTGA. V was trimmed by 6 bases and J by 0 bases, leaving 6 bases between them. The CDR3 covers 14 residues. The entirety of the isolated RNA underwent reverse transcription, so expressed TCRB transcripts were sequenced. Generated by immunoSEQ multiplex PCR, the TCRdb table keeps only in-frame clones and is missing some. Of 680,000 or so clones listed, 15% are singletons. This clone was seen once. A much larger clonotype is one base distant, so this may be a read error. The identical CDR3 is also encoded by other nucleotide sequences in the sample.

V gene TRBV7-3 combines with J gene TRBJ2-6; D is uncertain. The material sequenced was naive CD4+ T cells from blood. The TCR originated in a young man in good health. The chain's CDR3 is CASSLSSGANVLTF. The DNA of the CDR3 is TGTGCCAGCAGTCTAAGCTCTGGGGCCAACGTCCTGACTTTC.